Listed below are T cell receptor beta chains from one sample, sequenced in a study of T cell repertoires in cytomegalovirus infection. A single record per CDR3 protein comes from TCRdb applying MiXCR to the reads. Seen here are approximately 750,000 distinct CDR3 sequences, roughly 35% observed once, and the top ten hold more than 2.5%. Sequenced: PBMCs. All receptors come from a human donor in good health (CMV status not recorded). Some clones in this sample may be carry-over from other donors' samples. Each CDR3 is given with its conserved first and last residue. A D gene is named only where the DNA matches it firmly. Only some rows state a clone size, as once, few, many or a class for expanded clones.

j_call,v_call,d_call,clone_size,cdr3_length,cdr3_aa
TRBJ2-7,TRBV12-3/TRBV12-4,.,.,14,CASTAGTAAYEQDF
TRBJ1-4,TRBV23-1,.,.,14,CAAPPGPTNEKLFF
TRBJ2-1,TRBV2,.,few,12,CASTRGGDEQFF
TRBJ2-7,TRBV5-6,.,.,13,CASSPGASYEQYF
TRBJ1-4,TRBV30,.,.,11,CAWSVGEKLFF
TRBJ2-1,TRBV2,.,.,13,CASSGGISNEQFF
TRBJ1-1,TRBV12-3/TRBV12-4,.,.,14,CASIPTGTNTEAFF
TRBJ1-2,TRBV12-3/TRBV12-4,.,few,14,CASSLQVSGSGYTF
TRBJ2-5,TRBV6-5,.,few,16,CASSVTFYRQQETQYF
TRBJ1-1,TRBV11-2,.,many,15,CASSFSRGRSTEAFF
TRBJ1-1,TRBV23-1,TRBD1,.,16,CASSQAPDREVTEAFF
TRBJ2-5,TRBV7-2,.,.,15,CASSLAGQYQETQYF
TRBJ1-3,TRBV28,TRBD1,.,16,CASSPQTGGSGNTIYF
TRBJ2-5,TRBV19,TRBD2,few,17,CASKTSGRASGWETQYF
TRBJ2-6,TRBV28,.,few,16,CASSLDSLAGANVLTF
TRBJ1-1,TRBV7-8,TRBD1,many,15,CASSTGTAMNTEAFF
TRBJ1-5,TRBV7-9,TRBD1,many,13,CASSTQTGQPQHF
TRBJ1-2,TRBV7-9,.,.,15,CASSLPDRANYGYTF
TRBJ1-2,TRBV7-2,TRBD1,few,17,CASSLAAGRQGADGYTF
TRBJ1-1,TRBV19,.,.,14,CASTKHSMNTEAFF
TRBJ1-4,TRBV27,.,few,14,CASSFSGQNEKLFF
TRBJ1-6,TRBV12-3/TRBV12-4,.,.,17,CASSFGGTNSYNSPLHF
TRBJ2-7,TRBV4-1,TRBD1,few,15,CASSRQADRGYEQYF
TRBJ1-4,TRBV2,TRBD1,.,17,CASSEALQGGQGEKLFF
TRBJ1-2,TRBV20-1,.,.,15,CSARVQGRLNYGYTF
TRBJ2-5,TRBV24-1,TRBD1,few,15,CATSDSGQPQETQYF
TRBJ2-2,TRBV19,.,few,15,CASSQELANTGELFF
TRBJ2-5,TRBV28,TRBD1,.,13,CASEQGRGETQYF
TRBJ2-1,TRBV5-1,TRBD2,.,14,CASSPGLAGREQFF
TRBJ2-3,TRBV20-1,.,few,14,CSATGLLSTDTQYF
TRBJ2-5,TRBV12-3/TRBV12-4,.,.,15,CASSPQLGYQETQYF
TRBJ1-2,TRBV5-1,.,.,13,CASSLDPDYGYTF